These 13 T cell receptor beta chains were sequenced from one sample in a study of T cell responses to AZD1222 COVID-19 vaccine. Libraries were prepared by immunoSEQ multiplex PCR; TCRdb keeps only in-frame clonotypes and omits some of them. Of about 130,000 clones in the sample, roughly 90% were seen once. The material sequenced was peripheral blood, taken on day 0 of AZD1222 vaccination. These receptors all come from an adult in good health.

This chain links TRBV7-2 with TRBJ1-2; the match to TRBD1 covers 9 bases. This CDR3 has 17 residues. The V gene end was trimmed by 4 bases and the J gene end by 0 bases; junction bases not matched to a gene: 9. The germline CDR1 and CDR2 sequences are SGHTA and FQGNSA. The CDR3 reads CASSSRDRAIANYGYTF. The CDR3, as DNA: TGTGCCAGCAGCTCAAGGGACAGGGCGATAGCTAACTATGGCTACACCTTC.

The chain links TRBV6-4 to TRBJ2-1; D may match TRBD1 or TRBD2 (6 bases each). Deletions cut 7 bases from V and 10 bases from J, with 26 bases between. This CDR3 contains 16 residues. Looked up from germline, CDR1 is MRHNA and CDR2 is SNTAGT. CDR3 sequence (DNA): TGTGCCAGCACCTGGAAAGGGACACAGGAGGGAATGGAGCAGTTCTTC. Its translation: CASTWKGTQEGMEQFF.

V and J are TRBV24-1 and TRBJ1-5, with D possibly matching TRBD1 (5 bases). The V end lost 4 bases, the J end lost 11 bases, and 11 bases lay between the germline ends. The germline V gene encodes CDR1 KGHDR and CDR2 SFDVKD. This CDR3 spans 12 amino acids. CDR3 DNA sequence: TGTGCCACCAGTGACCCCCGGGGGGCCCAGCATTTT. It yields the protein CATSDPRGAQHF.

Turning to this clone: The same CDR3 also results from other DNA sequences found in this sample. DNA for the CDR3: TGTGCCAGCAGCTTAGCCCTAGCGGGGGGGGCAGATACGCAGTATTTT. It translates to CASSLALAGGADTQYF. V gene TRBV7-2 combines with J gene TRBJ2-3; TRBD2 matches 12 bases. This CDR3 comprises 16 residues. Trimming removed 0 bases from V and 4 bases from J; junction bases left unmatched: 2. Per the germline V gene, CDR1 is SGHTA and CDR2 is FQGNSA.

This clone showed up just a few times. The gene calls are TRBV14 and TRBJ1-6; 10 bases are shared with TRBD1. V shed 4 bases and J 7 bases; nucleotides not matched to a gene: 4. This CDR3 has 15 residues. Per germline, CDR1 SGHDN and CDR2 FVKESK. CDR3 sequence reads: CASSPGQGINSPLHF. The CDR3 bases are TGTGCCAGCAGCCCGGGACAGGGGATAAATTCACCCCTCCACTTT.

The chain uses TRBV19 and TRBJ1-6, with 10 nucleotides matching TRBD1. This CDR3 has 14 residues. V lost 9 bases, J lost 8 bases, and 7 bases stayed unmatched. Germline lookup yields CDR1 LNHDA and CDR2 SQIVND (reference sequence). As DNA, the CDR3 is TGTGCCAGCCAACCGGGACAGGGGTATTCACCCCTCCACTTT. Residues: CASQPGQGYSPLHF.

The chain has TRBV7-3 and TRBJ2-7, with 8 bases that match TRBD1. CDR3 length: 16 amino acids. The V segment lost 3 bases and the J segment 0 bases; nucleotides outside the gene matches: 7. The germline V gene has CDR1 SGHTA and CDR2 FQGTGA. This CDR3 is CASSFQGARSSYEQYF. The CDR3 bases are TGTGCCAGCAGCTTCCAGGGGGCCCGAAGCTCCTACGAGCAGTACTTC.

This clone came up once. The CDR3 nucleotides read TGTGCCAGCAGGGGCACAGGGGACCCAAGCACAGATACGCAGTATTTT. It encodes CASRGTGDPSTDTQYF. This chain uses TRBV2 with TRBJ2-3; 7 positions agree with TRBD1. This CDR3 contains 16 residues. CDR1 is SNHLY and CDR2 is FYNNEI in the germline V gene. V lost 6 bases to trimming and J lost 0 bases; unmatched junction nucleotides: 9.

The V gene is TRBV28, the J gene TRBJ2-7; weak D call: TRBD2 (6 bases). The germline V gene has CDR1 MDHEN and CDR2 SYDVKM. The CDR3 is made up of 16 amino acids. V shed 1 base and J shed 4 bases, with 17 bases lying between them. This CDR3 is CASSLFGRGAGYEQYF. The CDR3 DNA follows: TGTGCCAGCAGTTTATTTGGCCGCGGGGCGGGGTACGAGCAGTACTTC.

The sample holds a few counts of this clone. The CDR3 is CASSEQGRADTQYF. The DNA for the CDR3 is TGTGCCAGCAGTGAACAGGGGCGAGCAGATACGCAGTATTTT. The chain uses TRBV2 and TRBJ2-3; maybe TRBD1 (6 bases). Germline V gene data show CDR1 as SNHLY and CDR2 as FYNNEI. The CDR3 contains 14 residues. V shed 2 bases and J shed 4 bases, with 10 bases lying between them.

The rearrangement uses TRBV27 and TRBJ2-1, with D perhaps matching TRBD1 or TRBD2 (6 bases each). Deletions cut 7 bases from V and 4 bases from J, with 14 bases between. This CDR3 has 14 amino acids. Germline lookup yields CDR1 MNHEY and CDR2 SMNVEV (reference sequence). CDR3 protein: CASNHPGAYNEQFF. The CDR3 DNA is TGTGCCAGCAACCATCCGGGGGCTTACAATGAGCAGTTCTTC.

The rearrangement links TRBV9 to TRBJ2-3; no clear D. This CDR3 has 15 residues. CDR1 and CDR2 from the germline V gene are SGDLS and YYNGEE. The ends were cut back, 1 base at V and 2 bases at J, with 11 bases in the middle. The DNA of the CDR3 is TGTGCCAGCAGCGTATATCCAGAGCTCACAGATACGCAGTATTTT. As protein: CASSVYPELTDTQYF.

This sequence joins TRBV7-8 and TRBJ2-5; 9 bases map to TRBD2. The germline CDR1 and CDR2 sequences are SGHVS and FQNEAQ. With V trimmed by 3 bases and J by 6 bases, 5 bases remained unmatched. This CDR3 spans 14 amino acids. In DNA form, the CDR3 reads TGTGCCAGCAGCTTCGGCGGGGGGGTTAAGACCCAGTACTTC. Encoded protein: CASSFGGGVKTQYF.